This T cell receptor beta chain was identified in a study of response to subunit inactivated influenza vaccine. V was cut by 4 bases and J by 0 bases, with 13 bases left in between. Germline loops: CDR1 SNHLY, CDR2 FYNNEI. The CDR3 sequence is 16 residues long. TCRdb called the RT-PCR reads again in MiXCR, with one record for every CDR3 protein. The table records approximately 520,000 distinct CDR3 sequences, approximately 15% of them present only once. Study findings and constraints: New T cells are recruited in small numbers by each seasonal influenza vaccination, according to the authors' suggestion.

Points on this clonotype: Antigen unknown.

The TCR sequence derives from a man aged 50-75 years who received an inactivated influenza vaccine. The genes are TRBV2 and TRBJ2-1; D gene ambiguous. The material was CD4+ T cells sorted from PBMCs, obtained less than 30 months after vaccination. The CDR3 reads CASSVERQSSYNEQFF. The CDR3 nucleotides are TGTGCCAGCAGTGTTGAGCGCCAGAGCTCCTACAATGAGCAGTTCTTC.